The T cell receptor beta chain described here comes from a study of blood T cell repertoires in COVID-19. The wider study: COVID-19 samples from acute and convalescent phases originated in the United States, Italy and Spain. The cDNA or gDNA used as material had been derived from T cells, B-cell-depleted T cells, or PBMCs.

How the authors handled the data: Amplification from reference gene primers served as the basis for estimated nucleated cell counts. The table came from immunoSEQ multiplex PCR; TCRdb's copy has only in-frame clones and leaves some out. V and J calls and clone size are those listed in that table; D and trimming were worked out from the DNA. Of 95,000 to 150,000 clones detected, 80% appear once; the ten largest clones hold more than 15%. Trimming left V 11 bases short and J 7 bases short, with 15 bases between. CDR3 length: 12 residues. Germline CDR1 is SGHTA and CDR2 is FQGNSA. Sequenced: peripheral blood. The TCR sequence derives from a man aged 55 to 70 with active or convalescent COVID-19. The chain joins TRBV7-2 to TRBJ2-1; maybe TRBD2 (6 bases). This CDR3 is CARGREGNEQFF. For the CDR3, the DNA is TGTGCCCGGGGGAGAGAGGGGAATGAGCAGTTCTTC.